Shown below are 21 T cell receptor beta chains from a single sample sequenced in a study of blood T cells in healthy people across ages. Combining a sample-barcoded 5' primer with a J-beta primer mix, a second PCR ran for about 7 to 11 cycles. TCRdb analysed the 5' RACE reads with MiXCR anew, one entry per CDR3 protein. This sample carries fewer than 650,000 distinct CDR3 sequences, roughly a quarter of them seen once, and the ten largest clones take roughly 3.5%. The sample also formed part of further work on T cells of mothers and their children.

Sequenced sample: blood. These TCRs come from a boy younger than 10 in good health.

About this clonotype itself: The junction and the germline gene differ at one end; a read error may be behind it. The V call is TRBV9, the J call TRBJ2-2; D tentatively reads TRBD1 or TRBD2 (5 bases each). The germline CDR1 and CDR2 sequences are SGDLS and YYNGEE. This CDR3 region has 13 residues. The CDR3 loop reads CASTKQEAGELVF. The CDR3 DNA follows: TGTGCCAGCACTAAACAGGAGGCCGGGGAGCTGGTTTTT.

The rearrangement uses TRBV7-9 and TRBJ2-1, with TRBD2 matching over 8 bases. Trimming took 5 bases from V and 1 from J; bases not matched to a gene: 4. The CDR3 contains 15 residues. In germline, CDR1 is SEHNR, CDR2 FQNEAQ (reference sequence). Here the CDR3 reads CASSAPGGSYNEQFF. The CDR3 DNA is TGTGCCAGCAGCGCCCCGGGAGGGTCCTACAATGAGCAGTTCTTC.

The rearrangement uses TRBV28 and TRBJ2-7; no definite D call. Trimming stripped 4 bases from V and 2 bases from J, with 12 bases between. This CDR3 contains 14 residues. Germline-derived CDR1 and CDR2 are MDHEN and SYDVKM. The chain's CDR3 is CASSSRSLPYEQYF. The CDR3, as DNA: TGTGCCAGCAGTTCCCGATCCTTGCCCTACGAGCAGTACTTC.

This clonotype was detected only a few times. The V call is TRBV6-2 or TRBV6-3, the J call TRBJ2-1; the match to TRBD2 covers 7 bases. Trimming removed 4 bases from V and 6 bases from J; junction bases left unmatched: 3. Germline values: CDR1 MNHEY, CDR2 SVGEGT. The CDR3 is 13 amino acids. The CDR3 coding sequence is TGTGCCAGCAGTTCTCTAGCGGCCAATGAGCAGTTCTTC. As protein: CASSSLAANEQFF.

The genes are TRBV27 and TRBJ2-7, with TRBD1 matching 7 bases. Germline-derived CDR1 and CDR2 are MNHEY and SMNVEV (reference sequence). V lost 4 bases, J lost 4 bases, and 7 bases stayed unmatched. The length of the CDR3 is 14 residues. CDR3 sequence (DNA): TGTGCCAGCAGTTGGGGAACAGGGGAGTACGAGCAGTACTTC. This codes for CASSWGTGEYEQYF.

On this clonotype itself: A much larger clone differs by one base, so this may be a read error. The chain joins TRBV6-5 to TRBJ2-5; 8 nucleotides match TRBD1. The better agreement between TRBJ2-7 and the DNA end casts doubt on the J call. Germline CDR1 and CDR2: MNHEY and SVGAGI. There are 14 residues in the CDR3. The CDR3 loop is CASSPGTGLYEQYV. The CDR3 bases are TGTGCCAGCAGTCCCGGGACAGGACTCTACGAGCAGTACGTC.

In its sample, this clonotype was seen many times. In DNA form, the CDR3 reads TGTGCCAGCAGCTTGGGAAGCGGAGAGCAGTACTTC. Protein sequence: CASSLGSGEQYF. This chain joins TRBV7-9 and TRBJ2-7; possibly TRBD2 for D (5 bases). The ends were cut back, 3 bases at V and 7 bases at J, with 10 bases in the middle. Germline values: CDR1 SEHNR, CDR2 FQNEAQ (reference sequence). This CDR3 has 12 amino acids.

This clonotype appeared a few times. The genes are TRBV7-2 and TRBJ1-4; D perhaps matches TRBD1 (5 bases). Germline loops: CDR1 SGHTA, CDR2 FQGNSA. V was cut by 1 base and J by 2 bases, with 11 bases left in between. The CDR3 sequence is 16 residues long. The CDR3 DNA reads as TGTGCCAGCAGCTTAGTACGAGGGGCTACTAATGAAAAACTGTTTTTT. Amino acids: CASSLVRGATNEKLFF.

The chain is built from TRBV6-2 or TRBV6-3 and TRBJ2-1, with D possibly matching TRBD2 (6 bases). In germline, CDR1 is MNHEY, CDR2 SVGEGT. The CDR3 loop spans 15 amino acids. V lost 5 bases and J lost 4, with 15 bases in between. This CDR3 is CASSITGTPYNEQFF. The DNA for the CDR3 is TGTGCCAGCAGTATTACCGGGACTCCTTACAATGAGCAGTTCTTC.

This chain joins TRBV5-5 and TRBJ1-5; 10 positions match TRBD1. CDR3 size: 17 residues. In germline, CDR1 is SGHKS, CDR2 YYEKEE (reference sequence). Trimming at V came to 4 bases and at J to 2 bases, leaving 9 bases not matched to a gene. CDR3 nucleotide sequence: TGTGCCAGCAGCCCTGGACAGGGGGAGATTGGCAATCAGCCCCAGCATTTT. Amino acids: CASSPGQGEIGNQPQHF.

The chain recombines TRBV28 with TRBJ1-5; D may be TRBD1 (5 bases). The V gene's germline CDR1 is MDHEN and CDR2 SYDVKM. This CDR3 spans 13 amino acids. Trimming took 2 bases from V and 6 from J, leaving 8 bases between them. The chain's CDR3 is CASSLGAGQPQHF. CDR3 nucleotide sequence: TGTGCCAGCAGTTTAGGGGCGGGTCAGCCCCAGCATTTT.

A few counts support this clonotype. The rearrangement links TRBV7-9 to TRBJ1-2; D call uncertain. The CDR3 is 17 residues long. Germline CDR1 and CDR2: SEHNR and FQNEAQ (reference sequence). Trimming stripped 7 bases from V and 2 bases from J, with 23 bases between. CDR3 nucleotide sequence: TGTGCCAGCACCCAGAAGCCCCGTGGCGCTGGGAACTATGGCTACACCTTC. Amino acid sequence: CASTQKPRGAGNYGYTF.

The genes are TRBV20-1 and TRBJ2-1; 8 bases align to TRBD2. CDR1 and CDR2 from the germline V gene are DFQATT and SNEGSKA (reference sequence). The CDR3 has 15 residues. Trimming cost V 0 bases and J 3 bases; bases outside gene matches: 4. The DNA of the CDR3 is TGCAGTGCTAGAGATTCCAGCGGGAGCTACAATGAGCAGTTCTTC. This sequence encodes CSARDSSGSYNEQFF.

This clonotype was seen only a few times. The chain combines TRBV12-3 or TRBV12-4 with TRBJ1-4, with D maybe TRBD1 (5 bases). This CDR3 has 11 amino acids. V lost 9 bases and J lost 8, with 10 bases in between. CDR3 sequence: CASTNREKLFF. Written as DNA, the CDR3 is TGTGCCAGTACTAACAGGGAAAAACTGTTTTTT.

V and J are TRBV29-1 and TRBJ2-2; D is uncertain. Trimming removed 6 bases at V and 7 bases at J, with 12 bases between. Looked up from germline, CDR1 is SQVTM and CDR2 is ANQGSEA. This CDR3 spans 12 amino acids. The CDR3 sequence: CSVFDWGGELFF. As DNA, the CDR3 is TGCAGCGTCTTCGACTGGGGCGGGGAGCTGTTTTTT.

This clonotype was observed a few times. The genes are TRBV20-1 and TRBJ1-5, with a tentative D call TRBD1 (6 bases). Germline values: CDR1 DFQATT, CDR2 SNEGSKA (reference sequence). Between the trimmed V and J ends, which lost 5 bases and 3 bases, there was a span of 14 bases. The CDR3 totals 14 residues. In nucleotides, the CDR3 is TGCAGTGCTGGAGGGGGGCAGTTCAATCAGCCCCAGCATTTT. It yields the protein CSAGGGQFNQPQHF.

The chain joins TRBV6-1 to TRBJ2-6; 8 bases fit TRBD1. The ends lost 10 bases at V and 5 bases at J; junction bases unmatched: 7. Germline V gene lookup returns CDR1 MNHNS and CDR2 SASEGT. This CDR3 contains 14 residues. The CDR3 DNA is TGTGCCAACTTGACAGGGGAACGGGCCAACGTCCTGACTTTC. As protein: CANLTGERANVLTF.

CDR3 nucleotides: TGCGCCAGCAGCCAACCGTGGCCGGAGTCCGCCTCTAACTATGGCTACACCTTC. Translation gives CASSQPWPESASNYGYTF. V and J are TRBV4-1 and TRBJ1-2, with D unclear. The CDR3 has 18 residues. CDR1 and CDR2 from the germline V gene are MGHRA and YSYEKL. V lost 2 bases and J 0 bases, leaving 19 bases between the germline ends.

The sample holds a few counts of this clonotype. CDR3 in amino acids: CASSVGNSGIVGGTQYF. In DNA form, the CDR3 reads TGTGCCAGCAGCGTAGGCAATAGCGGGATCGTTGGAGGGACCCAGTACTTC. The chain uses TRBV9 and TRBJ2-5; 8 nucleotides line up with TRBD2. The CDR3 covers 17 residues. The ends lost 0 bases at V and 7 bases at J; junction bases unmatched: 14. Germline CDR1 reads SGDLS; CDR2 reads YYNGEE. Looking up the rest from reference TRBV9 and TRBJ2-5 gives the full variable domain: DSGVTQTPKHLITATGQRVTLRCSPRSGDLSVYWYQQSLDQGLQFLIQYYNGEERAKGNILERFSAQQFPDLHSELNLSSLELGDSALYFCASSVGNSGIVGGTQYFGPGTRLLVL.

CDR3 coding DNA: TGTGCCATCAGCCCACAGGGACGGGAGACCCAGTACTTC. This translates into CAISPQGRETQYF. This sequence joins TRBV10-3 and TRBJ2-5; tentatively, D is TRBD1 (6 bases). CDR1 is ENHRY and CDR2 is SYGVKD in the germline V gene. The germline V and J ends were trimmed by 6 bases and 5 bases, with 13 bases remaining between them. CDR3 length: 13 amino acids.

The rearrangement links TRBV7-2 to TRBJ2-5; 12 positions match TRBD2. The J call may be wrong; the DNA end is better matched by TRBJ2-7. The CDR3 contains 17 residues. The germline V gene encodes CDR1 SGHTA and CDR2 FQGNSA. The CDR3 loop is CASSLYASGRASYEQYF. In DNA, the CDR3 is TGTGCCAGCAGCTTATATGCTAGCGGGAGGGCCTCCTACGAGCAGTACTTC.